Listed here are 20 T cell receptor beta chains from one sample, sequenced in a study of metastatic and nonmetastatic thyroid tumors (dated by TCRdb to the early 2020s). Libraries were prepared through PCR. Sequencer: Illumina HiSeq 4000. TCRdb ran its own pipeline on the public reads, namely fastp trimming at Q25 and MiXCR clone calling, and kept in-frame beta chains. The sample table shows about 8,000 clones, and just under 30% are seen once. Roughly 30% of the sample belongs to the ten largest clones. No patient had received any treatment before thyroid surgery. Sequencing input: tumor tissue. These receptors were taken from a female donor with papillary thyroid cancer or a benign thyroid nodule (not recorded which). Some clones in this sample may be carry-over from other donors' samples.

In this sample, this clone turned up a few times. The chain carries TRBV10-3 and TRBJ1-1; maybe TRBD1 (6 bases). The CDR3 runs to 14 residues. The germline V gene encodes CDR1 ENHRY and CDR2 SYGVKD. Trimming cost V 2 bases and J 0 bases, with 7 bases left between them. CDR3 DNA: TGTGCCATCAGTGAGGACAGGATGAACACTGAAGCTTTCTTT. As protein: CAISEDRMNTEAFF.

The chain combines TRBV9 with TRBJ1-5, with TRBD1 identical over 9 bases. This CDR3 has 15 residues. Germline V gene data show CDR1 as SGDLS and CDR2 as YYNGEE. The V and J ends lost 0 bases and 4 bases, in that order; junction bases with no gene match: 2. CDR3 region: CASSVDRGRNQPQHF. The CDR3 region has the DNA TGTGCCAGCAGCGTAGACAGGGGGCGTAATCAGCCCCAGCATTTT.

This clone came up a few times. CDR3 DNA sequence: TGTGCCAGCAGCTTAATAGCGGGAGTGTTTGATGAGCAGTTCTTC. Translating gives CASSLIAGVFDEQFF. The genes are TRBV11-1 and TRBJ2-1, with 9 bases fitting TRBD2. V shed 2 bases and J 8 bases; nucleotides not matched to a gene: 7. The CDR3 loop spans 15 amino acids. From germline, CDR1 is SGHAT and CDR2 FQDESV (reference sequence).

The chain links TRBV20-1 to TRBJ2-1; 14 positions agree with TRBD2. V shed 5 bases and J 7 bases; nucleotides not matched to a gene: 7. Germline V gene lookup returns CDR1 DFQATT and CDR2 SNEGSKA (reference sequence). The CDR3 covers 15 residues. CDR3 sequence (DNA): TGCAGTGCTCTAAGACTAGCGGGAGGGCCGAATGAGCAGTTCTTC. It codes for CSALRLAGGPNEQFF.

The V gene is TRBV20-1, the J gene TRBJ2-1, with TRBD2 matching over 11 bases. The germline V gene has CDR1 DFQATT and CDR2 SNEGSKA (reference sequence). This CDR3 contains 19 residues. V was clipped by 2 bases and J by 6 bases; unmatched bases: 18. The CDR3 nucleotides are TGCAGTGCTAGACCTATAGCGGGAGGGGTTAAAGGAGGAAGCAATGAGCAGTTCTTC. The encoded protein is CSARPIAGGVKGGSNEQFF.

The chain links TRBV19 to TRBJ2-7, with a weak D call TRBD1 (7 bases). The length of the CDR3 is 12 residues. CDR1 is LNHDA, CDR2 SQIVND, per germline (reference sequence). Trimming left V 5 bases short and J 7 bases short, with 12 bases between. The CDR3 DNA follows: TGTGCCAGTAGTGCGACAGGGAGGGAGCAGTACTTC. It encodes CASSATGREQYF.

This clone was detected a few times. The CDR3 reads CASSYKDGGELFF. The CDR3 DNA sequence: TGTGCCAGCAGTTATAAGGATGGCGGGGAGCTGTTTTTT. The chain uses TRBV6-9 and TRBJ2-2; D is undetermined. V was cut by 2 bases and J by 7 bases, with 8 bases left in between. The CDR3 runs to 13 residues. Germline CDR1 and CDR2: MNHGY and SVAAGI.

The chain links TRBV24-1 to TRBJ2-1; 9 bases map to TRBD2. Germline assignment: CDR1 KGHDR and CDR2 SFDVKD. Trimming at V came to 1 base and at J to 8 bases, leaving 5 bases not matched to a gene. CDR3 length equals 15 residues. CDR3 sequence reads: CATSDLAGGRDEQFF. The CDR3 DNA sequence: TGTGCCACCAGTGATTTAGCGGGAGGTAGGGATGAGCAGTTCTTC.

This rearrangement joins TRBV28 to TRBJ1-5; the D is unclear. The V and J ends lost 7 bases and 4 bases respectively, with 20 bases between them. CDR3 length equals 16 residues. From germline, CDR1 is MDHEN and CDR2 SYDVKM. The CDR3 region is CASIFSRYSSNQPQHF. The CDR3 DNA reads as TGTGCCAGCATTTTTTCCCGCTATAGTTCAAATCAGCCCCAGCATTTT.

By its share, this clone is medium-sized (0.01 to 0.1%). This chain uses TRBV19 with TRBJ1-4, with D possibly being TRBD1 (5 bases). The V gene lost 7 bases and the J gene lost 8 bases, with 14 bases spanning the gap. Germline V gives CDR1 LNHDA, CDR2 SQIVND (reference sequence). The CDR3 runs 13 residues. The CDR3 region is CASTGPTKEKLFF. For the CDR3, the DNA is TGTGCCAGTACGGGACCAACGAAGGAAAAACTGTTTTTT.

The rearrangement uses TRBV11-2 and TRBJ1-2; D gene uncertain. The V gene lost 0 bases and the J gene lost 4 bases, with 12 bases spanning the gap. This CDR3 contains 15 residues. Germline values: CDR1 SGHAT, CDR2 FQNNGV. CDR3 sequence (DNA): TGTGCCAGCAGCTTAGAGTCCCACAGAAGCTATGGCTACACCTTC. As protein: CASSLESHRSYGYTF.

This clone is medium-sized by share. The chain joins TRBV30 to TRBJ1-2; 8 bases agree with TRBD1. Germline assignment: CDR1 GTSNPN and CDR2 SVGIG (reference sequence). The CDR3 is made up of 13 amino acids. V was pared by 3 bases and J by 3 bases, with 3 bases of the junction left unmatched. The CDR3 protein is CAWRQGGDYGYTF. The DNA of the CDR3 is TGTGCCTGGAGACAGGGGGGTGACTATGGCTACACCTTC.

This chain links TRBV4-2 with TRBJ2-3, with 11 bases aligning to TRBD2. Unmatched junction bases numbered 5, after V lost 3 bases and J lost 0 bases. Germline CDR1 and CDR2: LGHNA and YNFKEQ. This CDR3 contains 17 residues. The CDR3 region is CASSQGLAGGSTDTQYF. The DNA of the CDR3 is TGTGCCAGCAGCCAGGGTTTAGCGGGAGGGAGCACAGATACGCAGTATTTT.

This clone has ten or more counts. The J gene is TRBJ2-3, the V gene TRBV4-1; 7 positions agree with TRBD1. Germline V lookup: CDR1 MGHRA, CDR2 YSYEKL. The J segment lost 6 bases and the V segment lost 4 bases, leaving 4 bases of the junction unmatched. The CDR3 is 13 amino acids. The CDR3 sequence is CASSLTQGDTQYF. The CDR3 bases are TGCGCCAGCAGCCTTACACAGGGGGATACGCAGTATTTT.

The chain couples TRBV5-1 to TRBJ2-2; the D gene is possibly TRBD2 (6 bases). CDR1 is SGHRS and CDR2 is YFSETQ in the germline V gene. V was clipped by 4 bases and J by 4 bases, with 14 bases between them. CDR3 length: 15 amino acids. The CDR3 nucleotides are TGCGCCAGCAGCATGGAGGGAGATAGCACCGGGGAGCTGTTTTTT. Translated: CASSMEGDSTGELFF.

The V call is TRBV7-6, the J call TRBJ1-2; D might be TRBD1 (5 bases). The CDR3 is 14 amino acids. CDR1 is SGHVS and CDR2 is FNYEAQ in the germline V gene. V shed 7 bases and J shed 2 bases, with 14 bases lying between them. The CDR3 loop is CASTSGTGNYGYTF. The CDR3 coding sequence is TGTGCCAGCACCTCCGGGACGGGAAACTATGGCTACACCTTC.

The V call is TRBV6-2 or TRBV6-3, the J call TRBJ1-6; weak D call: TRBD1 (6 bases). CDR1 and CDR2 (germline): MNHEY, SVGEGT. The CDR3 covers 15 residues. V was shortened by 0 bases and J by 10 bases, with 13 bases between the two germline ends. The CDR3 DNA reads TGTGCCAGCAGTTACTCTCGGACAGTAGAATCACCCCTCCACTTT. This translates into CASSYSRTVESPLHF.

Details on this clone: This specimen includes other DNA sequences encoding the same CDR3. The gene calls are TRBV20-1 and TRBJ2-1, with 13 bases that match TRBD2. Trimming took 3 bases from V and 9 from J; bases not matched to a gene: 11. This CDR3 has 16 amino acids. The germline CDR1 and CDR2 sequences are DFQATT and SNEGSKA (reference sequence). CDR3 protein: CSASSTSGRAGREQFF. CDR3 coding DNA: TGCAGTGCTAGTTCAACTAGCGGGAGGGCCGGACGTGAGCAGTTCTTC.

This clone came up many times. V gene TRBV5-1 combines with J gene TRBJ2-3; D gene uncertain. Germline V gene sequence: CDR1 SGHRS, CDR2 YFSETQ. V lost 7 bases to trimming and J lost 3 bases, with 18 bases between them. The CDR3 has 15 amino acids. This CDR3 is CASHRTVAETDTQYF. CDR3 sequence (DNA): TGCGCCAGCCACCGGACCGTCGCCGAGACAGATACGCAGTATTTT.

J is TRBJ2-2 and V is TRBV5-1, with TRBD1 matching over 8 bases. This CDR3 spans 16 amino acids. V lost 4 bases to trimming and J lost 1 base; unmatched junction nucleotides: 6. CDR1 SGHRS and CDR2 YFSETQ come from the germline V gene. The CDR3 spells CASSAGQGRNTGELFF. CDR3 nucleotides: TGCGCCAGCAGCGCCGGACAGGGACGGAACACCGGGGAGCTGTTTTTT. Filled out from reference TRBV5-1 and TRBJ2-2, the complete variable domain reads KAGVTQTPRYLIKTRGQQVTLSCSPISGHRSVSWYQQTPGQGLQFLFEYFSETQRNKGNFPGRFSGRQFSNSRSEMNVSTLELGDSALYLCASSAGQGRNTGELFFGEGSRLTVL.